The rows below give T cell receptor beta chains drawn from one sample of a study of shared clonotypes between healthy human individuals. Data came from immunoSEQ multiplex PCR; TCRdb stores just in-frame clones and leaves some out. The table lists more than 1,200,000 clones, approximately 98.5% of them singletons. Sequenced material: naive CD4+ T cells sorted from blood. The receptor source for this set is a man in his thirties or forties in good health. The CDR3 runs from the conserved cysteine through the conserved F or W. The D gene is left open where the match is weak. A clone size is listed for some rows: how often the clone was seen (once, few, many), or a class if it is expanded.

NA	TRBV5-1	NA	TRBJ1-2	CASSPYEGRGYGYTF	TGCGCCAGCAGCCCCTACGAGGGGCGAGGCTATGGCTACACCTTC
NA	TRBV29-1	NA	TRBJ1-2	CSVRGRHVDGYTF	TGCAGCGTCAGGGGCCGCCACGTGGATGGCTACACCTTC
TRBD1	TRBV15	NA	TRBJ2-7	CATSRGTGASYEQYF	TGTGCCACCAGCAGGGGGACAGGGGCCTCCTACGAGCAGTACTTC
TRBD1	TRBV5-1	NA	TRBJ2-7	CASSAGTGGLEQYF	TGCGCCAGCAGCGCCGGGACAGGGGGTCTCGAGCAGTACTTC
NA	TRBV2	NA	TRBJ1-4	CASSELTENEKLFF	TGTGCCAGCAGTGAACTGACTGAGAATGAAAAACTGTTTTTT
NA	TRBV11-2	NA	TRBJ2-1	CASSFGLYNEQFF	TGTGCCAGCAGCTTCGGACTCTACAATGAGCAGTTCTTC
TRBD1	TRBV9	NA	TRBJ1-1	CASSPLGTGEAFF	TGTGCCAGCAGCCCGCTCGGGACAGGAGAAGCTTTCTTT
TRBD2	TRBV7-6	NA	TRBJ2-2	CASSYASGRTNTGELFF	TGTGCCAGCAGCTACGCTAGCGGGAGGACGAACACCGGGGAGCTGTTTTTT
NA	TRBV5-1	once	TRBJ1-5	CASSLREGNQPQHF	TGCGCCAGCAGCCTCCGGGAAGGCAATCAGCCCCAGCATTTT
NA	TRBV5-1	NA	TRBJ2-7	CASSLNPGLVGEQYF	TGCGCCAGCAGCTTAAATCCCGGACTGGTAGGGGAGCAGTACTTC
NA	TRBV5-4	NA	TRBJ2-5	CASSLAWGQGETQYF	TGTGCCAGCAGCTTGGCCTGGGGGCAGGGGGAGACCCAGTACTTC
NA	TRBV5-1	NA	TRBJ1-1	CASSSLGESTEAFF	TGCGCCAGCAGCTCGTTAGGGGAAAGCACTGAAGCTTTCTTT
TRBD1	TRBV7-7	NA	TRBJ2-3	CASSPGTGATDTQYF	TGTGCCAGCAGCCCAGGGACAGGGGCGACAGATACGCAGTATTTT
NA	TRBV19	NA	TRBJ1-1	CASSIGGQKAFF	TGTGCCAGTAGTATCGGGGGCCAAAAAGCTTTCTTT
NA	TRBV10-3	NA	TRBJ2-7	CAIGPDAYEQYF	TGTGCCATTGGACCTGACGCCTACGAGCAGTACTTC
NA	TRBV29-1	NA	TRBJ2-1	CSVDGAGSYNEQFF	TGCAGCGTTGACGGGGCCGGCTCCTACAATGAGCAGTTCTTC
NA	TRBV18	NA	TRBJ2-5	CASSPPPGQETQYF	TGTGCCAGCTCACCACCCCCAGGGCAAGAGACCCAGTACTTC
TRBD2	TRBV7-2	NA	TRBJ2-1	CASSLVGTSGGYNEQFF	TGTGCCAGCAGCTTAGTGGGGACTAGCGGGGGGTACAATGAGCAGTTCTTC
TRBD1	TRBV19	NA	TRBJ2-7	CASSTHDRGPLYEQYF	TGTGCCAGTAGCACACACGACAGGGGCCCCCTCTACGAGCAGTACTTC
NA	TRBV18	NA	TRBJ1-5	CASSPAENSNQPQHF	TGTGCCAGCTCACCTGCGGAGAACAGCAATCAGCCCCAGCATTTT
NA	TRBV5-8	NA	TRBJ2-7	CASSPRSGGLPYEQYF	TGTGCCAGCAGCCCCCGCTCTGGCGGACTACCCTACGAGCAGTACTTC
NA	TRBV28	NA	TRBJ2-6	CASSAPGRLSSGANVLTF	TGTGCCAGCAGTGCCCCGGGACGCCTGTCCTCTGGGGCCAACGTCCTGACTTTC
TRBD2	TRBV7-6	NA	TRBJ2-2	CASSEGTSHNTGELFF	TGTGCCAGCAGCGAAGGGACTAGTCACAACACCGGGGAGCTGTTTTTT
NA	TRBV28	NA	TRBJ2-5	CASKGGGAQETQYF	TGTGCCAGCAAGGGGGGCGGAGCCCAAGAGACCCAGTACTTC
NA	TRBV11-3	NA	TRBJ1-2	CASSLRQRVAYGYTF	TGTGCCAGCAGCTTAAGACAGAGGGTAGCCTATGGCTACACCTTC
TRBD1	TRBV5-4	NA	TRBJ1-1	CASSYRQGEAFF	TGTGCCAGCAGCTACCGACAGGGTGAAGCTTTCTTT
NA	TRBV11-2	NA	TRBJ2-7	CASSLVGGGYYEQYF	TGTGCCAGCAGCTTAGTGGGTGGAGGGTACTACGAGCAGTACTTC
NA	TRBV19	NA	TRBJ2-3	CASSMLTDTQYF	TGTGCCAGTAGTATGCTCACAGATACGCAGTATTTT
TRBD2	TRBV28	NA	TRBJ2-1	CASSEGTKRFF	TGTGCCAGCAGTGAGGGGACTAAGAGGTTCTTC
NA	TRBV6-5	few	TRBJ2-7	CASSYSRGSYEQYF	TGTGCCAGCAGTTACTCGAGGGGGTCCTACGAGCAGTACTTC
TRBD1	TRBV5-5	once	TRBJ2-5	CASSTISGTGEAQYF	TGTGCCAGCAGCACGATTTCCGGGACAGGTGAAGCCCAGTACTTC
TRBD1	TRBV13	NA	TRBJ2-5	CASSLGDRGSETQYF	TGTGCCAGCAGCTTAGGCGACAGGGGGTCAGAGACCCAGTACTTC
TRBD1	TRBV11-2	NA	TRBJ2-7	CASSLVSRQGPYEQYF	TGTGCCAGCAGCTTAGTGTCCAGACAGGGCCCCTACGAGCAGTACTTC
NA	TRBV5-1	NA	TRBJ2-1	CASSLVQGTYNEQFF	TGCGCCAGCAGCTTGGTGCAGGGAACCTACAATGAGCAGTTCTTC
TRBD1	TRBV6-6	NA	TRBJ2-7	CASSYGTGLEQYF	TGTGCCAGCAGTTACGGGACAGGGCTCGAGCAGTACTTC
NA	TRBV27	NA	TRBJ2-3	CASSFRDLGASTDTQYF	TGTGCCAGCAGTTTCCGCGACTTAGGGGCTAGCACAGATACGCAGTATTTT
TRBD2	TRBV5-1	NA	TRBJ2-4	CASSTTGTSGNIQYF	TGCGCCAGCAGCACAACCGGGACTAGCGGAAACATTCAGTACTTC
NA	TRBV14	NA	TRBJ1-1	CASSQFPRRTEAFF	TGTGCCAGCAGCCAATTCCCGAGACGGACTGAAGCTTTCTTT
NA	TRBV4-2	once	TRBJ2-7	CASTPRAPSAGPYEQYF	TGTGCCAGCACCCCTAGGGCCCCTAGCGCGGGACCCTACGAGCAGTACTTC
NA	TRBV7-9	NA	TRBJ2-7	CASSLVRPGNEQYF	TGTGCCAGCAGCTTAGTCAGGCCGGGAAACGAGCAGTACTTC
NA	TRBV10-3	NA	TRBJ2-7	CAIRGDPSKPYEQYF	TGTGCCATCAGGGGGGACCCGTCTAAGCCTTACGAGCAGTACTTC
NA	TRBV28	NA	TRBJ1-2	CASSFRLRGAFPHGYTF	TGTGCCAGCAGTTTCCGGCTTCGGGGGGCGTTTCCCCATGGCTACACCTTC
TRBD1	TRBV7-8	once	TRBJ2-7	CASSVRQGGYEQYF	TGTGCCAGCAGCGTACGACAGGGGGGTTACGAGCAGTACTTC
NA	TRBV9	NA	TRBJ1-5	CASGGQNQPQHF	TGTGCCAGCGGAGGGCAAAATCAGCCCCAGCATTTT
TRBD2	TRBV7-2	NA	TRBJ2-7	CASSLEVSGSVSYEQYF	TGTGCCAGCAGCTTAGAGGTTAGCGGGAGTGTCTCCTACGAGCAGTACTTC
NA	TRBV7-9	once	TRBJ2-1	CASSPGLPSYNEQFF	TGTGCCAGCAGTCCGGGACTCCCATCCTACAATGAGCAGTTCTTC
NA	TRBV4-2	once	TRBJ1-2	CASSQAAAYGYTF	TGTGCCAGCAGCCAAGCGGCGGCCTATGGCTACACCTTC
NA	TRBV4-3	NA	TRBJ2-2	CASSHGDAEAGELFF	TGCGCCAGCAGCCATGGGGATGCCGAAGCCGGGGAGCTGTTTTTT